What follows are 25 T cell receptor beta chains derived from one specimen sequenced in a study of blood T cell repertoires in COVID-19. Data came from immunoSEQ multiplex PCR; TCRdb stores just in-frame clones and leaves some out. The table records fewer than 200,000 clones, 84% of them present only once. Sequencing was performed on peripheral blood. All receptors derive from a man aged 35-49 years who had recovered from COVID-19.

This chain joins TRBV12-3 or TRBV12-4 and TRBJ1-1; D is ambiguous. CDR3 length: 13 amino acids. The ends were cut back, 2 bases at V and 4 bases at J, with 8 bases in the middle. Here the CDR3 reads CASSLFLGTEAFF. The CDR3, as DNA: TGTGCCAGCAGTTTATTTCTCGGCACTGAAGCTTTCTTT.

This chain connects TRBV18 to TRBJ1-4; D ambiguous. CDR1 KGHSH and CDR2 LQKENI come from the germline V gene. V lost 6 bases, J lost 7 bases, and 9 bases lay in between. There are 12 residues in the CDR3. The CDR3 region is CASSPRGEKLFF. The CDR3 region has the DNA TGTGCCAGCTCTCCGCGGGGTGAAAAACTGTTTTTT.

The chain recombines TRBV6-5 with TRBJ2-5, with D tentatively TRBD1 (5 bases). The germline V and J ends were trimmed by 6 bases and 3 bases, with 11 bases remaining between them. This CDR3 spans 13 amino acids. Per germline, CDR1 MNHEY and CDR2 SVGAGI. The CDR3 region is CASRADSKETQYF. Here the CDR3 DNA reads TGTGCCAGCAGAGCCGACAGTAAAGAGACCCAGTACTTC.

CDR3 in DNA: TGTGCCAGCAGTTTCCGGCCGGAGGGGGAGCTGTTTTTT. This gives the protein CASSFRPEGELFF. The chain couples TRBV28 to TRBJ2-2; D is unresolved. Per the germline V gene, CDR1 is MDHEN and CDR2 is SYDVKM. Trimming shortened V by 3 bases and J by 8 bases, and 10 bases separated the two germline ends. The CDR3 sequence is 13 residues long.

The chain links TRBV2 to TRBJ2-6; 8 bases are a match to TRBD2. Per the germline V gene, CDR1 is SNHLY and CDR2 is FYNNEI. J was trimmed by 0 bases and V by 7 bases; bases with no gene match: 5. The length of the CDR3 is 16 residues. CDR3 sequence: CASKSSGSSGANVLTF. The CDR3 DNA reads as TGTGCCAGCAAATCGAGCGGGAGCTCTGGGGCCAACGTCCTGACTTTC.

This chain links TRBV6-5 with TRBJ1-1; D remains unclear. The V end was cut by 8 bases, the J end by 0 bases, with 16 bases between. The CDR3 length is 15 residues. Germline values: CDR1 MNHEY, CDR2 SVGAGI. CDR3: CASLKTQTLNTEAFF. The CDR3 DNA follows: TGTGCCAGCTTAAAGACACAAACCTTGAACACTGAAGCTTTCTTT.

This rearrangement joins TRBV5-1 to TRBJ2-2; TRBD2 agrees at 13 bases. Per germline, CDR1 SGHRS and CDR2 YFSETQ. This CDR3 is built from 16 residues. The ends lost 0 bases at V and 7 bases at J; junction bases unmatched: 3. This CDR3 is CASSLGLAGGVGELFF. CDR3 sequence (DNA): TGCGCCAGCAGCTTGGGACTAGCGGGAGGCGTCGGGGAGCTGTTTTTT.

Note on this clone: This may come from a read error, since a much larger clone is one base off. The rearrangement uses TRBV2 and TRBJ2-7; the D is unclear. V dropped 5 bases and J dropped 2 bases, with 4 bases sitting between them. Germline V CDR1 and CDR2: SNHLY, FYNNEI. This CDR3 region has 11 residues. The CDR3 DNA is TGTGCCAGCAGTTCCGCCTACGAGCAGTACTTC. Translation: CASSSAYEQYF.

CDR3 DNA sequence: TGTGCCGTCTCCTCCCAGACAGGCAATTCACCCCTCCACTTT. Its translation is CAVSSQTGNSPLHF. V gene TRBV6-5 combines with J gene TRBJ1-6; the D gene is possibly TRBD1 (6 bases). CDR1 and CDR2 from the germline V gene are MNHEY and SVGAGI. The CDR3 runs to 14 residues. Trimming shortened V by 11 bases and J by 7 bases, and 18 bases separated the two germline ends.

The CDR3, as DNA: TGTGCCAGCAGCGGGCGACTAGCGGGGGGGGAACGTACGCAGTATTTT. Translating gives CASSGRLAGGERTQYF. The V gene is TRBV7-2, the J gene TRBJ2-3; 14 bases fit TRBD2. V gave up 5 bases and J gave up 8 bases; unmatched junction bases: 9. The V gene's germline CDR1 is SGHTA and CDR2 FQGNSA. The CDR3 spans 16 residues. The variable domain in full, with the rest retrieved from reference TRBV7-2 and TRBJ2-3, is GAGVSQSPSNKVTEKGKDVELRCDPISGHTALYWYRQSLGQGLEFLIYFQGNSAPDKSGLPSDRFSAERTGGSVSTLTIQRTQQEDSAVYLCASSGRLAGGERTQYFGPGTRLTVL.

This clone was recorded a few times. This sequence joins TRBV7-2 and TRBJ1-6; TRBD1 matches 9 bases. The V gene end was trimmed by 5 bases and the J gene end by 9 bases; junction bases not matched to a gene: 8. Germline values: CDR1 SGHTA, CDR2 FQGNSA. The CDR3 has 15 residues. CDR3 coding DNA: TGTGCCAGCAGCCCAGGACAGGGGCGGTTTTCACCCCTCCACTTT. As protein: CASSPGQGRFSPLHF.

The gene calls are TRBV30 and TRBJ1-3; the D gene is possibly TRBD1 (5 bases). Deletions cut 2 bases from V and 3 bases from J, with 11 bases between. Germline values: CDR1 GTSNPN, CDR2 SVGIG (reference sequence). There are 14 residues in the CDR3. The CDR3 protein is CAWSRGGGGNTIYF. As DNA, the CDR3 is TGTGCCTGGAGTCGTGGGGGGGGTGGAAACACCATATATTTT.

The chain carries TRBV4-2 and TRBJ2-1; a weak D match, TRBD2 (6 bases). Germline-derived CDR1 and CDR2 are LGHNA and YNFKEQ. The length of the CDR3 is 15 residues. The V gene lost 4 bases and the J gene lost 12 bases, with 22 bases spanning the gap. The CDR3 DNA is TGTGCCAGCAGCCCCCGTGCTAGCGAGAATGGTGTGCAGTTCTTC. This encodes CASSPRASENGVQFF.

The chain carries TRBV14 and TRBJ2-7; the match to TRBD1 covers 11 bases. The trim removed 4 bases at V and 1 base at J, leaving 6 bases unmatched. This CDR3 contains 16 residues. Germline V gene data show CDR1 as SGHDN and CDR2 as FVKESK. The CDR3 spells CASSRDRGIFSYEQYF. The CDR3 DNA reads TGTGCCAGCAGCCGGGACAGGGGGATTTTTTCCTACGAGCAGTACTTC.

The V gene is TRBV7-2, the J gene TRBJ2-7; 14 bases are shared with TRBD2. The V gene end was trimmed by 3 bases and the J gene end by 6 bases; junction bases not matched to a gene: 16. There are 19 residues in the CDR3. Germline CDR1 is SGHTA and CDR2 is FQGNSA. CDR3 sequence (DNA): TGTGCCAGCAGCTTTAGGTTGGGGACTAGCGGGGGTGCCGAGGGCGAGCAGTACTTC. This encodes CASSFRLGTSGGAEGEQYF.

This clone came up once. The rearrangement links TRBV10-3 to TRBJ1-2; tentatively, D is TRBD1 (5 bases). The CDR3 is made up of 15 amino acids. Trimming took off 0 bases at V and 8 bases at J, with 16 bases between the two ends. Germline V gene data show CDR1 as ENHRY and CDR2 as SYGVKD. CDR3 sequence reads: CAISESTTETWGYTF. The CDR3 nucleotides are TGTGCCATCAGTGAGTCGACGACAGAGACATGGGGCTACACCTTC.

The chain uses TRBV10-3 and TRBJ2-2; a possible D gene is TRBD1 (6 bases). Germline-derived CDR1 and CDR2 are ENHRY and SYGVKD. The CDR3 has 14 amino acids. V was pared by 10 bases and J by 4 bases, with 16 bases between. The DNA of the CDR3 is TGTGCCACAAAGGGGGACAAAGCCACCGGGGAGCTGTTTTTT. Its protein product is CATKGDKATGELFF.

The genes are TRBV6-5 and TRBJ1-1, with TRBD1 matching over 8 bases. CDR3 length: 14 amino acids. Germline values: CDR1 MNHEY, CDR2 SVGAGI. Unmatched junction bases numbered 4, after V lost 4 bases and J lost 3 bases. In nucleotides, the CDR3 is TGTGCCAGCAGTTCCCAGGGGGCCTACACTGAAGCTTTCTTT. It is translated as CASSSQGAYTEAFF.

V gene TRBV27 combines with J gene TRBJ2-7; D uncertain. CDR1 and CDR2 from the germline V gene are MNHEY and SMNVEV (reference sequence). V lost 2 bases to trimming and J lost 0 bases, with 8 bases between them. This CDR3 has 14 residues. CDR3 in DNA: TGTGCCAGCAGTTTAGAAGCGAACTCCTACGAGCAGTACTTC. Its protein is CASSLEANSYEQYF.

The V and J genes are TRBV7-2 and TRBJ2-3; TRBD2 matches at 11 bases. In germline, CDR1 is SGHTA, CDR2 FQGNSA. The CDR3 length is 16 residues. The J segment lost 4 bases and the V segment lost 4 bases, leaving 7 bases of the junction unmatched. The CDR3 loop reads CASSSLSGGVADTQYF. The CDR3 DNA reads as TGTGCCAGCAGCTCCCTTAGCGGGGGGGTCGCAGATACGCAGTATTTT. Together with reference TRBV7-2 and TRBJ2-3, the CDR3 gives the full variable domain: GAGVSQSPSNKVTEKGKDVELRCDPISGHTALYWYRQSLGQGLEFLIYFQGNSAPDKSGLPSDRFSAERTGGSVSTLTIQRTQQEDSAVYLCASSSLSGGVADTQYFGPGTRLTVL.

As concerns this clone: This specimen includes other DNA sequences encoding the same CDR3. The genes are TRBV9 and TRBJ2-2, with a weak D call TRBD1 (6 bases). The CDR3 consists of 14 residues. The germline V gene encodes CDR1 SGDLS and CDR2 YYNGEE. V was cut by 4 bases and J by 1 base, with 8 bases left in between. CDR3 nucleotides: TGTGCCAGCAGCTCGGACAGGAACACCGGGGAGCTGTTTTTT. Its translation is CASSSDRNTGELFF.

This clone has ten or more counts. V usage is TRBV4-3 and J usage is TRBJ2-7; D is uncertain. With 0 bases removed from V and 4 bases from J, the gap between germline ends came to 4 bases. Germline values: CDR1 LGHNA, CDR2 YSLEER. The CDR3 contains 12 residues. This CDR3 reads CASSQDQYEQYF. Written as DNA, the CDR3 is TGCGCCAGCAGCCAAGATCAATACGAGCAGTACTTC.

V usage is TRBV29-1 and J usage is TRBJ2-7; 7 bases agree with TRBD2. This CDR3 region has 15 residues. Unmatched junction bases numbered 6, after V lost 1 base and J lost 0 bases. Germline CDR1 SQVTM, CDR2 ANQGSEA. CDR3 region: CSVEGLAESSYEQYF. As DNA, the CDR3 is TGCAGCGTTGAAGGTCTAGCGGAATCCTCCTACGAGCAGTACTTC.

The chain has TRBV23-1 and TRBJ2-7, with D unclear. TRBV23-1 is classed as an ORF, of uncertain function. V was shortened by 4 bases and J by 1 base, with 14 bases between the two germline ends. This CDR3 has 15 residues. CDR3 DNA sequence: TGCGCCAGCAGTCTTCTGAGAATTGCATCCTACGAGCAGTACTTC. Protein: CASSLLRIASYEQYF.

The genes are TRBV6-5 and TRBJ2-2; 13 positions match TRBD2. The CDR3 contains 14 residues. Germline-derived CDR1 and CDR2 are MNHEY and SVGAGI. V was clipped by 3 bases and J by 11 bases; unmatched bases: 3. The DNA of the CDR3 is TGTGCCAGCAGTTATACTAGCGGGGGGGGAGAGCTGTTTTTT. As protein: CASSYTSGGGELFF.